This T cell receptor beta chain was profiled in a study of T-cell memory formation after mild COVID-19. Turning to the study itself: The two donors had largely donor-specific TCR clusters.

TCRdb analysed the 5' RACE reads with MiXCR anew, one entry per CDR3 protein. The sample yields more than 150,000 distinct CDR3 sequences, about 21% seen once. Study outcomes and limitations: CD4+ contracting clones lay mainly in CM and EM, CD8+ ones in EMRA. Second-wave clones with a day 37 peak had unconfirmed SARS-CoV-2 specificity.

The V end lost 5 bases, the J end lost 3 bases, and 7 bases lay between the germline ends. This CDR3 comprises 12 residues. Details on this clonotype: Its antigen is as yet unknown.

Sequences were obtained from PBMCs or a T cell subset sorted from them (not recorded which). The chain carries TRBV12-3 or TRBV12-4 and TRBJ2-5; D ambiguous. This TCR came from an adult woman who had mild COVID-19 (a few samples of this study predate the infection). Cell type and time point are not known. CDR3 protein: CASSLTEETQYF. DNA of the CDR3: TGTGCCAGCAGTCTTACCGAAGAGACCCAGTACTTC.